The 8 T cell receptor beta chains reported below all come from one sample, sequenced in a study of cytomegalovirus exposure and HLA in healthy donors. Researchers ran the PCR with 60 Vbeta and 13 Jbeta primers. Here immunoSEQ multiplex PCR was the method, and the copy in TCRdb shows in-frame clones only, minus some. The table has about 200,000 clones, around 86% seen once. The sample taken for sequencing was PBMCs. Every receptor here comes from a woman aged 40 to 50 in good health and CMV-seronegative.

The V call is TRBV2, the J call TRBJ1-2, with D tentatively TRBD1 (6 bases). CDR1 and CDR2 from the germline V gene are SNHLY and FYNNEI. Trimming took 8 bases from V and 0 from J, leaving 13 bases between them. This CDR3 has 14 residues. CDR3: CASSQDRANYGYTF. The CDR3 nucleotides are TGTGCCAGCTCCCAGGACAGAGCTAACTATGGCTACACCTTC.

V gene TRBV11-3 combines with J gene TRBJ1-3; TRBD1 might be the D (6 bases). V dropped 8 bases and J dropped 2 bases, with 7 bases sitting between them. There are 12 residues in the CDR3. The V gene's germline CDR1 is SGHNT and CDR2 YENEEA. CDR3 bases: TGTGCCAGCCAGGGGCCTGGAAACACCATATATTTT. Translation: CASQGPGNTIYF. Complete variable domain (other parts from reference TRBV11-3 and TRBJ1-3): EAGVVQSPRYKIIEKKQPVAFWCNPISGHNTLYWYLQNLGQGPELLIRYENEEAVDDSQLPKDRFSAERLKGVDSTLKIQPAELGDSAVYLCASQGPGNTIYFGEGSWLTVV.

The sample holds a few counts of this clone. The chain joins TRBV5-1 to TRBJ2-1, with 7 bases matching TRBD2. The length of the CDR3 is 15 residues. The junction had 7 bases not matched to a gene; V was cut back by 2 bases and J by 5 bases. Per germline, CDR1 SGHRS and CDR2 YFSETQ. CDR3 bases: TGCGCCAGCAGCTTTAGGTTAGCGGGTCACAATGAGCAGTTCTTC. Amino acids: CASSFRLAGHNEQFF.

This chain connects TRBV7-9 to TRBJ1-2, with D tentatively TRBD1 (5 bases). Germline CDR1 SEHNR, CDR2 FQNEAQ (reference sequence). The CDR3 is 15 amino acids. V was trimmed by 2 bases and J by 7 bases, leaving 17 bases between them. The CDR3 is CASSLLGGGVAGYTF. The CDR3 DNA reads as TGTGCCAGCAGCTTATTGGGGGGGGGTGTTGCTGGCTACACCTTC.

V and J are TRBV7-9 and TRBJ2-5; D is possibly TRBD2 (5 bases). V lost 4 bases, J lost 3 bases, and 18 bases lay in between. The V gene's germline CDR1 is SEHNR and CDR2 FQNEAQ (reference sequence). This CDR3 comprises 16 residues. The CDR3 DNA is TGTGCCAGCAGCTCCACTAATTGGTGGGAGAAAGAGACCCAGTACTTC. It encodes CASSSTNWWEKETQYF.

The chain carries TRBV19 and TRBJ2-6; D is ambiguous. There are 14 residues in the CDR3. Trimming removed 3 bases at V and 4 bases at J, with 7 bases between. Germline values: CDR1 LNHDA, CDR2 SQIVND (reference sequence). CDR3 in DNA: TGTGCCAGTAGTATCGGGTCCGGGGCCAACGTCCTGACTTTC. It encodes CASSIGSGANVLTF.

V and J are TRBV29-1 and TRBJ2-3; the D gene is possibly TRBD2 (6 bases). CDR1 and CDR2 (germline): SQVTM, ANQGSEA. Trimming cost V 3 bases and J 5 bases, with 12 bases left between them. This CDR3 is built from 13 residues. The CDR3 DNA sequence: TGCAGCGTTGATTCTATCGGGGGAGATACGCAGTATTTT. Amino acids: CSVDSIGGDTQYF.

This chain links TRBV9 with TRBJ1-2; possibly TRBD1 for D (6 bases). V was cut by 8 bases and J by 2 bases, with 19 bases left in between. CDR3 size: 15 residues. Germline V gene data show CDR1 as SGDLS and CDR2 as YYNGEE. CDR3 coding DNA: TGTGCCAGGCTAAACCGGGACACCAAAAACTATGGCTACACCTTC. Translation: CARLNRDTKNYGYTF.